These 29 T cell receptor beta chains share one sample of origin, sequenced in a study of OX40 agonist ivuxolimab in advanced cancers. TCRdb's copy holds only in-frame clones and misses some; the assay was immunoSEQ multiplex PCR. The profile shows tens of thousands of clones, around 84% of them singletons. The specimen was CD4+ or CD8+ T cells sorted from blood, collected in a trial of the OX40 agonist ivuxolimab. Every receptor here comes from an adult with an advanced solid tumor such as melanoma, head and neck, liver or kidney cancer.

The V and J genes are TRBV19 and TRBJ1-5; D gene uncertain. The V end lost 3 bases, the J end lost 5 bases, and 5 bases lay between the germline ends. The germline V gene encodes CDR1 LNHDA and CDR2 SQIVND (reference sequence). The CDR3 loop spans 12 amino acids. The DNA of the CDR3 is TGTGCCAGTAGTATGGTTGATCAGCCCCAGCATTTT. Protein product: CASSMVDQPQHF. Using reference TRBV19 and TRBJ1-5 for the parts outside the CDR3, the full variable domain is DGGITQSPKYLFRKEGQNVTLSCEQNLNHDAMYWYRQDPGQGLRLIYYSQIVNDFQKGDIAEGYSVSREKKESFPLTVTSAQKNPTAFYLCASSMVDQPQHFGDGTRLSIL.

This rearrangement joins TRBV19 to TRBJ1-2; D call uncertain. The V and J ends lost 3 bases and 4 bases respectively, with 18 bases between them. The CDR3 is made up of 16 amino acids. The germline V gene has CDR1 LNHDA and CDR2 SQIVND (reference sequence). The CDR3 region is CASSIINRSAGYGYTF. The CDR3 nucleotides are TGTGCCAGTAGTATTATTAACCGGTCAGCCGGCTATGGCTACACCTTC.

With regard to this clone: One end of the junction does not line up with germline, which may come from a read error. The chain uses TRBV28 and TRBJ2-7; the D call may be TRBD1 or TRBD2 (5 bases each). Germline CDR1 and CDR2: MDHEN and SYDVKM. This CDR3 has 14 residues. This chain's CDR3 is CASSLGQGVGERKF. DNA for the CDR3: TGTGCCAGCAGTTTAGGGCAAGGGGTGGGGGAGAGGAAGTTC.

The rearrangement links TRBV5-4 to TRBJ2-1, with TRBD1 identical over 9 bases. After removal of 2 bases from V and 7 bases from J, the junction contained 10 bases not matched to a gene. The CDR3 has 16 amino acids. Per germline, CDR1 SGHNT and CDR2 YYREEE (reference sequence). The chain's CDR3 is CASSFIRDRDLNEQFF. The CDR3 coding sequence is TGTGCCAGCAGCTTTATCCGGGACAGGGATCTAAATGAGCAGTTCTTC.

V usage is TRBV5-4 and J usage is TRBJ2-2; 9 bases align to TRBD1. CDR1 is SGHNT and CDR2 is YYREEE in the germline V gene (reference sequence). The V segment lost 4 bases and the J segment 1 base; nucleotides outside the gene matches: 2. This CDR3 is built from 15 residues. CDR3 DNA sequence: TGTGCCAGCAGCACGGGACAGGGGAACACCGGGGAGCTGTTTTTT. Translating it yields CASSTGQGNTGELFF.

The chain links TRBV15 to TRBJ2-1; 10 nucleotides align to TRBD2. This CDR3 has 17 amino acids. The V and J ends lost 1 base and 8 bases, in that order; junction bases with no gene match: 11. The germline V gene has CDR1 LNHNV and CDR2 YYDKDF (reference sequence). DNA of the CDR3: TGTGCCACCAGCAGAGTGCTAGCGGGAGCGGGCGCGGATGAGCAGTTCTTC. Translating it yields CATSRVLAGAGADEQFF. Variable domain in full (rest from reference TRBV15 and TRBJ2-1): DAMVIQNPRYQVTQFGKPVTLSCSQTLNHNVMYWYQQKSSQAPKLLFHYYDKDFNNEADTPDNFQSRRPNTSFCFLDIRSPGLGDTAMYLCATSRVLAGAGADEQFFGPGTRLTVL.

The chain carries TRBV7-2 and TRBJ2-1; 9 bases fit TRBD1. This CDR3 comprises 16 residues. The ends lost 1 base at V and 3 bases at J; junction bases unmatched: 4. Germline V gene sequence: CDR1 SGHTA, CDR2 FQGNSA. The CDR3 protein is CASSLDGTGYYNEQFF. The DNA of the CDR3 is TGTGCCAGCAGCTTAGACGGGACAGGGTACTACAATGAGCAGTTCTTC.

This chain joins TRBV15 and TRBJ2-7, with TRBD2 matching over 11 bases. The V gene end was trimmed by 8 bases and the J gene end by 4 bases; junction bases not matched to a gene: 19. This CDR3 is built from 18 residues. Germline values: CDR1 LNHNV, CDR2 YYDKDF (reference sequence). The CDR3 sequence: CATRPGLAVLGDPYEQYF. CDR3 in DNA: TGTGCCACCCGGCCGGGACTAGCGGTTCTTGGGGACCCTTACGAGCAGTACTTC.

J is TRBJ1-6 and V is TRBV6-6, with a possible D match to TRBD1 (5 bases). Germline lookup yields CDR1 MNHNY and CDR2 SVGAGI (reference sequence). Trimming removed 0 bases from V and 11 bases from J, with 11 bases in between. The CDR3 has 14 amino acids. This CDR3 reads CASSYSLDTPPLHF. CDR3 nucleotides: TGTGCCAGCAGTTACTCTCTGGACACGCCACCCCTCCACTTT.

The chain carries TRBV5-5 and TRBJ1-5; D is unclear. V gave up 0 bases and J gave up 7 bases, with 5 bases separating them. In germline, CDR1 is SGHKS, CDR2 YYEKEE (reference sequence). The CDR3 loop spans 12 amino acids. The CDR3 sequence is CASSLEGQPQHF. The CDR3 region has the DNA TGTGCCAGCAGCTTGGAAGGGCAGCCCCAGCATTTT. Based on the CDR3 plus reference TRBV5-5 and TRBJ1-5, the full variable domain is DAGVTQSPTHLIKTRGQQVTLRCSPISGHKSVSWYQQVLGQGPQFIFQYYEKEERGRGNFPDRFSARQFPNYSSELNVNALLLGDSALYLCASSLEGQPQHFGDGTRLSIL.

This clone is a singleton in its sample. In DNA, the CDR3 is TGTGCCAGCAGTAAGGTGGGAGCTAACAATGAGCAGTTCTTC. Its protein is CASSKVGANNEQFF. The chain employs TRBV7-2 and TRBJ2-1, with D perhaps matching TRBD2 (5 bases). The germline V and J ends were trimmed by 6 bases and 5 bases, with 14 bases remaining between them. CDR3 length: 14 amino acids. The germline CDR1 and CDR2 sequences are SGHTA and FQGNSA.

The chain recombines TRBV7-2 with TRBJ2-7, with D uncertain. Trimming shortened V by 3 bases and J by 4 bases, and 10 bases separated the two germline ends. The CDR3 is made up of 13 amino acids. Germline V gene sequence: CDR1 SGHTA, CDR2 FQGNSA. CDR3 region: CASSFVAQYEQYF. The CDR3 nucleotides are TGTGCCAGCAGCTTTGTCGCCCAGTACGAGCAGTACTTC.

V gene TRBV6-5 combines with J gene TRBJ1-3; D is ambiguous. The CDR3 length is 14 residues. V lost 1 base to trimming and J lost 1 base, with 5 bases between them. CDR1 is MNHEY, CDR2 SVGAGI, per germline. The CDR3 protein is CASSYFGSGNTIYF. Written as DNA, the CDR3 is TGTGCCAGCAGTTACTTCGGGTCTGGAAACACCATATATTTT.

This chain uses TRBV30 with TRBJ2-3, with TRBD1 identical over 7 bases. V dropped 4 bases and J dropped 1; count of bases not matched to a gene: 2. This CDR3 contains 13 residues. From germline, CDR1 is GTSNPN and CDR2 SVGIG (reference sequence). CDR3 coding DNA: TGTGCCTGGACCCAGGGGGGCACAGATACGCAGTATTTT. Protein: CAWTQGGTDTQYF.

This clone was detected only a few times. The V gene is TRBV6-4, the J gene TRBJ2-5, with 9 bases matching TRBD2. The CDR3 is 15 residues long. Germline lookup yields CDR1 MRHNA and CDR2 SNTAGT. J was trimmed by 5 bases and V by 5 bases; bases with no gene match: 9. CDR3 DNA: TGTGCCAGCAGTCAAAGCGGGGGGCCGGGGGAGACCCAGTACTTC. It codes for CASSQSGGPGETQYF.

The rearrangement joins TRBV7-2 to TRBJ2-3; no firm D call. The CDR3 covers 15 residues. The ends were cut back, 2 bases at V and 5 bases at J, with 14 bases in the middle. The germline CDR1 and CDR2 sequences are SGHTA and FQGNSA. The CDR3 DNA reads TGTGCCAGCAGCTTATCTGGCGCCCCCCTAGATACGCAGTATTTT. This sequence encodes CASSLSGAPLDTQYF.

The chain has TRBV28 and TRBJ1-6; TRBD1 is a possible D gene (6 bases). This CDR3 is built from 15 residues. CDR1 is MDHEN and CDR2 is SYDVKM in the germline V gene. V dropped 3 bases and J dropped 14 bases, with 20 bases sitting between them. CDR3 bases: TGTGCCAGCAGTTTTTATTATACAGGGCAAGGGGCCCTCCACTTT. Protein: CASSFYYTGQGALHF. Looking up the rest from reference TRBV28 and TRBJ1-6 gives the full variable domain: DVKVTQSSRYLVKRTGEKVFLECVQDMDHENMFWYRQDPGLGLRLIYFSYDVKMKEKGDIPEGYSVSREKKERFSLILESASTNQTSMYLCASSFYYTGQGALHFGNGTRLTVT.

This clone has just a few counts. This chain connects TRBV9 to TRBJ2-2, with 8 bases lining up with TRBD1. Per the germline V gene, CDR1 is SGDLS and CDR2 is YYNGEE. Losses at the gene ends were 0 bases for V and 6 bases for J; bases not matched to a gene: 7. The CDR3 is 16 residues long. CDR3 residues: CASSVDPRGRSGELFF. CDR3 coding DNA: TGTGCCAGCAGCGTAGATCCCAGGGGGCGGTCCGGGGAGCTGTTTTTT.

This chain uses TRBV27 with TRBJ1-1; D is undetermined. The CDR3 contains 14 residues. V was trimmed by 1 base and J by 7 bases, leaving 13 bases between them. Looked up from germline, CDR1 is MNHEY and CDR2 is SMNVEV (reference sequence). The CDR3 DNA is TGTGCCAGCAGTTTATATCCCGGACTGATTGAAGCTTTCTTT. Residues: CASSLYPGLIEAFF.

V and J are TRBV7-9 and TRBJ2-3; D is ambiguous. This CDR3 has 15 amino acids. The V end was cut by 3 bases, the J end by 0 bases, with 10 bases between. CDR1 SEHNR and CDR2 FQNEAQ come from the germline V gene (reference sequence). The CDR3 is CASSLDASSTDTQYF. CDR3 DNA: TGTGCCAGCAGCTTGGACGCTTCTAGCACAGATACGCAGTATTTT.

This clone rates as medium-sized. V is TRBV7-2 and J is TRBJ1-5, with TRBD1 matching over 10 bases. V was clipped by 5 bases and J by 5 bases; unmatched bases: 6. The germline gives CDR1 SGHTA, CDR2 FQGNSA. The CDR3 is 15 amino acids. The CDR3 sequence is CASSPRTGGHQPQHF. CDR3 bases: TGTGCCAGCAGCCCGAGGACAGGGGGGCATCAGCCCCAGCATTTT.

V usage is TRBV28 and J usage is TRBJ2-7; TRBD1 agrees at 8 bases. The J segment lost 3 bases and the V segment lost 6 bases, leaving 13 bases of the junction unmatched. Germline-derived CDR1 and CDR2 are MDHEN and SYDVKM. The CDR3 spans 16 residues. The CDR3 is CASSRTGTGSVYEQYF. The CDR3 nucleotides read TGTGCCAGCAGCCGGACAGGGACGGGCTCGGTCTACGAGCAGTACTTC. Complete variable domain (other parts from reference TRBV28 and TRBJ2-7): DVKVTQSSRYLVKRTGEKVFLECVQDMDHENMFWYRQDPGLGLRLIYFSYDVKMKEKGDIPEGYSVSREKKERFSLILESASTNQTSMYLCASSRTGTGSVYEQYFGPGTRLTVT.

The chain joins TRBV19 to TRBJ1-1, with D tentatively TRBD1 (6 bases). Germline CDR1 is LNHDA and CDR2 is SQIVND (reference sequence). There are 15 residues in the CDR3. The V end was cut by 9 bases, the J end by 3 bases, with 20 bases between. DNA for the CDR3: TGTGCCAGCTCTAGTCCAGGGGCGAAGGACACTGAAGCTTTCTTT. It is translated as CASSSPGAKDTEAFF. Variable domain in full (rest from reference TRBV19 and TRBJ1-1): DGGITQSPKYLFRKEGQNVTLSCEQNLNHDAMYWYRQDPGQGLRLIYYSQIVNDFQKGDIAEGYSVSREKKESFPLTVTSAQKNPTAFYLCASSSPGAKDTEAFFGQGTRLTVV.

CDR3 protein: CATSRAKGLEDQPQHF. CDR3 DNA: TGTGCCACCAGCAGAGCGAAGGGGTTAGAGGATCAGCCCCAGCATTTT. V usage is TRBV15 and J usage is TRBJ1-5; TRBD1 might be the D (5 bases). Trimming pared 1 base from V and 5 bases from J, leaving 15 bases between. The germline gives CDR1 LNHNV, CDR2 YYDKDF (reference sequence). The CDR3 consists of 16 residues.

The chain employs TRBV10-3 and TRBJ1-1; D uncertain. CDR1 and CDR2 (germline): ENHRY, SYGVKD. CDR3 length equals 14 residues. The V end lost 6 bases, the J end lost 6 bases, and 17 bases lay between the germline ends. This CDR3 is CAISRSDLKSEAFF. As DNA, the CDR3 is TGTGCCATCAGCCGCAGTGACCTCAAGTCTGAAGCTTTCTTT.

This clone was seen only once. V usage is TRBV2 and J usage is TRBJ1-3, with TRBD1 matching 7 bases. The V gene end was trimmed by 9 bases and the J gene end by 0 bases; junction bases not matched to a gene: 8. The CDR3 is 15 amino acids. The V gene's germline CDR1 is SNHLY and CDR2 FYNNEI. The CDR3 coding sequence is TGTGCCAGGTCCGGGACAGCCGACTCTGGAAACACCATATATTTT. Translating gives CARSGTADSGNTIYF.

V is TRBV29-1 and J is TRBJ1-2; TRBD1 agrees at 9 bases. Trimming took 3 bases from V and 13 from J; bases not matched to a gene: 9. Germline V gene data show CDR1 as SQVTM and CDR2 as ANQGSEA. The CDR3 loop spans 12 amino acids. The CDR3 nucleotides read TGCAGCGTTGATAAAGAGGGACAGGGATGCACCTTC. Translating it yields CSVDKEGQGCTF.

The chain has TRBV2 and TRBJ2-1; D remains unclear. The germline V gene has CDR1 SNHLY and CDR2 FYNNEI. Trimming stripped 6 bases from V and 5 bases from J, with 17 bases between. The CDR3 spans 15 residues. The DNA for the CDR3 is TGTGCCAGCAGACGGACGGACGCATCACACAATGAGCAGTTCTTC. Amino acids: CASRRTDASHNEQFF.

The rearrangement links TRBV6-6 to TRBJ2-5; D is unresolved. Trimming left V 2 bases short and J 5 bases short, with 15 bases between. The CDR3 spans 15 residues. Germline V gene lookup returns CDR1 MNHNY and CDR2 SVGAGI (reference sequence). The CDR3: CASSYRARSLETQYF. DNA for the CDR3: TGTGCCAGCAGTTACAGGGCGCGGAGTCTCGAGACCCAGTACTTC.